This TCR beta chain was profiled in a study of shared clonotypes between healthy human individuals. General study results and limits: The small donor group covered limited genetic and exposure diversity. Rarefaction revealed incomplete sorted-subset sequencing despite large depth.

Naive CD8 cells lacked CD45RO and underwent positive selection for CCR7, leaving out terminally differentiated effector memory CD45RA+ cells. This clone was detected only once. Its antigen remains unidentified. Sequencing was performed with immunoSEQ multiplex PCR; in TCRdb, only in-frame clones are kept and a portion is missing. The sample yields millions of clones, just under 95% seen once. CDR1 LGHNA and CDR2 YSLEER come from the germline V gene. CDR3 length equals 14 residues. V lost 2 bases and J lost 7, with 14 bases in between. This receptor was obtained from a man younger than 35 in good health. The V gene is TRBV4-3, the J gene TRBJ1-1; D unresolved. Sequences were obtained from naive CD8+ T cells sorted from blood. The CDR3 sequence: CASSQNIRTVEAFF. Here the CDR3 DNA reads TGCGCCAGCAGCCAAAATATAAGGACGGTTGAAGCTTTCTTT.